The rows below give T cell receptor beta chains drawn from one sample of a study of T cells in Graves' hyperthyroidism and ophthalmopathy. TCRdb used MiXCR to reprocess the multiplex PCR reads, holding one entry per CDR3 protein. The sample lists roughly 500,000 distinct CDR3 sequences, approximately 48% seen once, with about 45% in the top ten. Sequencing input: peripheral blood or thyroid tissue (not recorded which). The receptors were gathered from an adult woman with Graves' disease, either hyperthyroidism or ophthalmopathy (not recorded which). The conserved cysteine and the conserved F or W are not part of the CDR3 here. A D gene is named only where the DNA matches it firmly.

d_call v_call cdr3_aa
. TRBV27 ASSLSGGLNREQY
. TRBV12-3/TRBV12-4 ASRTHARTNSNQPQH
. TRBV29-1 SVDLAGPVAQY
. TRBV11-3 AILGDQPQH
. TRBV7-3 ASSLGDSETQY
. TRBV7-6 ASSTSVGAVNSPLH
. TRBV5-1 ASSLSSSTGELF
. TRBV10-2 ASSESPGRTEAF
. TRBV12-3/TRBV12-4 ASSLLSDTQY
. TRBV28 ASRDRKDRFDEQY
. TRBV20-1 SAREIGITGDDGYT
TRBD1 TRBV29-1 SVESDRGAF
. TRBV25-1 ASSPLDRILPNEKLF
. TRBV7-9 ASSHRGTQETQY
. TRBV19 ASSPTSTRASNQPQH
. TRBV6-5 ASSYGAGVTYEQY